The TCR beta chain described here comes from a study of T cell responses to AZD1222 COVID-19 vaccine. Assay used: immunoSEQ multiplex PCR; TCRdb lists only in-frame clones, some missing. The data show about 120,000 clones, 85% to 95% seen once. CDR3 length: 15 amino acids. Germline CDR1 and CDR2: SGDLS and YYNGEE. V was shortened by 0 bases and J by 1 base, with 10 bases between the two germline ends. The rearrangement links TRBV9 to TRBJ1-1; D is uncertain. The sequencing used peripheral blood, collected 28 days after the second AZD1222 dose. This TCR was recovered from an adult who received the AZD1222 COVID-19 vaccine. DNA for the CDR3: TGTGCCAGCAGCGTAGTTCACAGATGGAACACTGAAGCTTTCTTT. This translates into CASSVVHRWNTEAFF.